The 10 T cell receptor beta chains listed next were all sequenced from one sample in a study of cytomegalovirus exposure and HLA in healthy donors. With 60 Vbeta and 13 Jbeta primers, the PCR was carried out. TCRdb's copy holds only in-frame clones and misses some; the assay was immunoSEQ multiplex PCR. Here the sample spans 100,000 or so clones, approximately 73% being singletons. Sequenced input: PBMCs. The receptors originated from a man aged 35 to 55 in good health and CMV-seronegative.

The chain employs TRBV2 and TRBJ1-1, with 9 bases that match TRBD1. The ends lost 6 bases at V and 1 base at J; junction bases unmatched: 0. Per the germline V gene, CDR1 is SNHLY and CDR2 is FYNNEI. The CDR3 consists of 13 residues. The CDR3 loop is CASRGQGNTEAFF. Written as DNA, the CDR3 is TGTGCCAGCAGGGGACAGGGGAACACTGAAGCTTTCTTT.

The chain has TRBV13 and TRBJ2-1; a possible D gene is TRBD2 (5 bases). With 2 bases removed from V and 2 bases from J, the gap between germline ends came to 10 bases. The CDR3 length is 15 residues. CDR1 is PRHDT, CDR2 FYEKMQ, per germline (reference sequence). The CDR3 DNA follows: TGTGCCAGCAGCTTAAGCGGTTCGGCCTACAATGAGCAGTTCTTC. Translated, it gives CASSLSGSAYNEQFF.

V is TRBV5-1 and J is TRBJ2-6, with 8 bases lining up with TRBD1. The CDR3 runs 17 residues. After removal of 4 bases from V and 2 bases from J, the junction contained 8 bases not matched to a gene. Germline loops: CDR1 SGHRS, CDR2 YFSETQ. CDR3 amino acids: CASSPGQGYAGANVLTF. Written as DNA, the CDR3 is TGCGCCAGCAGCCCAGGACAGGGCTACGCTGGGGCCAACGTCCTGACTTTC.

V and J are TRBV27 and TRBJ2-2; 8 bases agree with TRBD2. The length of the CDR3 is 14 residues. J lost 3 bases, V lost 5 bases, and 2 bases had no gene match. The germline V gene has CDR1 MNHEY and CDR2 SMNVEV (reference sequence). CDR3 amino acids: CASSRTSHTGELFF. The CDR3 region has the DNA TGTGCCAGCAGTAGGACTAGCCACACCGGGGAGCTGTTTTTT.

The V call is TRBV19, the J call TRBJ2-7; TRBD1 matches at 7 bases. The germline CDR1 and CDR2 sequences are LNHDA and SQIVND (reference sequence). CDR3 length equals 13 residues. V lost 5 bases to trimming and J lost 3 bases; unmatched junction nucleotides: 4. The CDR3 protein is CASSLQGNYEQYF. The CDR3 coding sequence is TGTGCCAGTAGTCTACAGGGGAACTACGAGCAGTACTTC.

The chain is built from TRBV2 and TRBJ1-2; tentative D call: TRBD1 (6 bases). With 4 bases removed from V and 3 bases from J, the gap between germline ends came to 15 bases. Looked up from germline, CDR1 is SNHLY and CDR2 is FYNNEI. This CDR3 region has 15 residues. The CDR3 bases are TGTGCCAGCAGTGCAAAACCAGGGGTCCACTATGGCTACACCTTC. Amino acid sequence: CASSAKPGVHYGYTF.

This sequence joins TRBV5-8 and TRBJ2-7; 7 bases map to TRBD1. The trim removed 4 bases at V and 3 bases at J, leaving 10 bases unmatched. The CDR3 sequence is 15 residues long. Germline V lookup: CDR1 SGHTS, CDR2 YDEGEE. In DNA, the CDR3 is TGTGCCAGCAGCCCCCTGGGGGACAGCTACTACGAGCAGTACTTC. Translated, it gives CASSPLGDSYYEQYF.

The chain carries TRBV6-5 and TRBJ2-7, with D perhaps TRBD2 (5 bases). CDR1 and CDR2 from the germline V gene are MNHEY and SVGAGI. Between the trimmed V and J ends, which lost 0 bases and 2 bases, there was a span of 11 bases. CDR3 length equals 15 residues. The CDR3 bases are TGTGCCAGCAGTTACTCGGGGAGTCCGGCCTACGAGCAGTACTTC. This encodes CASSYSGSPAYEQYF.

This clone was found a few times. The rearrangement links TRBV6-5 to TRBJ1-2; the D gene is possibly TRBD1 (5 bases). The germline CDR1 and CDR2 sequences are MNHEY and SVGAGI. The ends were cut back, 0 bases at V and 8 bases at J, with 19 bases in the middle. The CDR3 sequence is 16 residues long. The CDR3 DNA is TGTGCCAGCAGTTACTCGGGGGGGGAGGGAGTGCGGGGCTACACCTTC. Protein: CASSYSGGEGVRGYTF.

This clone was picked up a small number of times. This chain joins TRBV4-1 and TRBJ2-7, with TRBD1 matching over 10 bases. CDR3 length: 15 residues. J gave up 5 bases and V 5 bases, and 9 bases lay outside the gene matches. Germline CDR1 is MGHRA and CDR2 is YSYEKL. CDR3 in amino acids: CASSFPGQGIDEQYF. CDR3 DNA: TGCGCCAGCAGCTTTCCGGGACAGGGGATAGACGAGCAGTACTTC.